Listed below are T cell receptor beta chains from one sample, sequenced in a study of T-cell memory formation after mild COVID-19. TCRdb called the 5' RACE reads again in MiXCR, with one record for every CDR3 protein. The data hold under 300,000 distinct CDR3 sequences, with roughly 17% observed a single time. Sequences were obtained from PBMCs or a T cell subset sorted from them (not recorded which). The receptors stem from a man between 18 and 35 years old who had mild COVID-19 (a few samples of this study predate the infection). Cell type and time point are not known. Each CDR3 is given with its conserved first and last residue. A D gene is named only where the DNA matches it firmly. Rows give clone size only sometimes, using once, few, many, or a class for an expanded clone.

v_call: TRBV7-2
clone_size: few
j_call: TRBJ1-1
d_call: .
cdr3_aa: CASSFTRSASENTEAFF
cdr3_nt: TGTGCCAGCAGCTTCACGAGGAGTGCTTCGGAGAACACTGAAGCTTTCTTT

v_call: TRBV5-1
clone_size: .
j_call: TRBJ2-2
d_call: .
cdr3_aa: CASSPLGVGELFF
cdr3_nt: TGCGCCAGCAGCCCCCTAGGGGTCGGGGAGCTGTTTTTT

v_call: TRBV10-3
clone_size: few
j_call: TRBJ2-3
d_call: TRBD2
cdr3_aa: CATQSGGTTDTQYF
cdr3_nt: TGTGCCACCCAGTCGGGGGGGACCACAGATACGCAGTATTTT

v_call: TRBV7-2
clone_size: .
j_call: TRBJ2-2
d_call: .
cdr3_aa: CASSLGRGGWSGELFF
cdr3_nt: TGTGCCAGCAGCTTAGGCAGGGGTGGCTGGTCCGGGGAGCTGTTTTTT

v_call: TRBV7-2
clone_size: .
j_call: TRBJ2-5
d_call: TRBD2
cdr3_aa: CASSSLGSGGETQYF
cdr3_nt: TGTGCCAGCAGCTCCCTTGGGAGCGGGGGAGAGACCCAGTACTTC

v_call: TRBV27
clone_size: .
j_call: TRBJ2-1
d_call: .
cdr3_aa: CASSSYLRGNDNEQFF
cdr3_nt: TGTGCCAGCAGCTCCTACCTCAGGGGAAACGACAATGAGCAGTTCTTC

v_call: TRBV7-8
clone_size: .
j_call: TRBJ2-5
d_call: .
cdr3_aa: CASSPERLGTQYF
cdr3_nt: TGTGCCAGCAGCCCCGAACGCCTAGGGACCCAGTACTTC

v_call: TRBV6-5
clone_size: few
j_call: TRBJ1-6
d_call: .
cdr3_aa: CASSLTGGPNSPLHF
cdr3_nt: TGTGCCAGCAGTTTGACCGGGGGGCCTAATTCACCCCTCCACTTT

v_call: TRBV5-5
clone_size: many
j_call: TRBJ2-3
d_call: .
cdr3_aa: CASSRVGDTQYF
cdr3_nt: TGTGCCAGCAGCCGAGTTGGAGATACGCAGTATTTT

v_call: TRBV7-8
clone_size: .
j_call: TRBJ1-5
d_call: .
cdr3_aa: CASSRPPGPQHF
cdr3_nt: TGTGCCAGCAGCCGCCCGCCGGGGCCCCAGCATTTT

v_call: TRBV7-2
clone_size: .
j_call: TRBJ1-1
d_call: .
cdr3_aa: CASSSGQSSAEAFF
cdr3_nt: TGTGCCAGCAGCAGCGGACAGTCATCCGCTGAAGCTTTCTTT

v_call: TRBV5-6
clone_size: many
j_call: TRBJ2-1
d_call: TRBD2
cdr3_aa: CASSLIRGDEQFF
cdr3_nt: TGTGCCAGCAGCTTGATACGGGGGGATGAGCAGTTCTTC

v_call: TRBV5-4
clone_size: .
j_call: TRBJ2-5
d_call: .
cdr3_aa: CASSRFLGFQETQYF
cdr3_nt: TGTGCCAGCAGCCGTTTTCTGGGGTTCCAAGAGACCCAGTACTTC

v_call: TRBV20-1
clone_size: few
j_call: TRBJ2-1
d_call: TRBD2
cdr3_aa: CSALTSGGAVYNEQFF
cdr3_nt: TGCAGTGCCCTAACTAGCGGGGGGGCGGTCTACAATGAGCAGTTCTTC

v_call: TRBV6-5
clone_size: .
j_call: TRBJ1-5
d_call: TRBD1
cdr3_aa: CASSRDRGSGQPQHF
cdr3_nt: TGTGCCAGCAGTCGGGACAGGGGATCGGGTCAGCCCCAGCATTTT

v_call: TRBV5-1
clone_size: few
j_call: TRBJ1-3
d_call: TRBD1
cdr3_aa: CASSRTTGVAGNTIYF
cdr3_nt: TGCGCCAGCAGCCGCACGACAGGGGTCGCTGGAAACACCATATATTTT

v_call: TRBV6-5
clone_size: .
j_call: TRBJ1-2
d_call: TRBD1
cdr3_aa: CASSSQGTGTGGYTF
cdr3_nt: TGTGCCAGCAGTTCACAGGGGACAGGCACGGGAGGCTACACCTTC

v_call: TRBV12-3/TRBV12-4
clone_size: .
j_call: TRBJ1-1
d_call: .
cdr3_aa: CASSSDIFNTEAFF
cdr3_nt: TGTGCCAGCAGTTCTGACATCTTTAACACTGAAGCTTTCTTT

v_call: TRBV6-5
clone_size: .
j_call: TRBJ2-2
d_call: .
cdr3_aa: CASLVLRGTGELFF
cdr3_nt: TGTGCCAGCCTAGTGCTCCGGGGGACCGGGGAGCTGTTTTTT

v_call: TRBV20-1
clone_size: few
j_call: TRBJ1-1
d_call: .
cdr3_aa: CSARDPGKNTEAFF
cdr3_nt: TGCAGTGCTAGAGATCCAGGGAAGAACACTGAAGCTTTCTTT

v_call: TRBV20-1
clone_size: .
j_call: TRBJ1-5
d_call: .
cdr3_aa: CSARDLISNQPQHF
cdr3_nt: TGCAGTGCTAGAGATCTGATTAGCAATCAGCCCCAGCATTTT

v_call: TRBV24-1
clone_size: few
j_call: TRBJ1-2
d_call: TRBD1
cdr3_aa: CATSDWTGDYGYTF
cdr3_nt: TGTGCCACCAGTGATTGGACAGGGGACTATGGCTACACCTTC

v_call: TRBV2
clone_size: few
j_call: TRBJ1-5
d_call: TRBD1
cdr3_aa: CASSVDPRDRGHQPQHF
cdr3_nt: TGTGCCAGCAGTGTTGATCCCCGGGACAGGGGCCATCAGCCCCAGCATTTT

v_call: TRBV5-1
clone_size: .
j_call: TRBJ2-1
d_call: .
cdr3_aa: CASSLFGSGSGSNEQFF
cdr3_nt: TGCGCCAGCAGCTTGTTCGGGAGTGGGTCAGGGTCCAATGAGCAGTTCTTC

v_call: TRBV5-1
clone_size: .
j_call: TRBJ2-7
d_call: TRBD1
cdr3_aa: CASDPGTGANEQYF
cdr3_nt: TGCGCCAGCGACCCCGGGACAGGGGCCAACGAGCAGTACTTC

v_call: TRBV20-1
clone_size: .
j_call: TRBJ2-1
d_call: .
cdr3_aa: CSAWGLSSYNEQFF
cdr3_nt: TGCAGTGCCTGGGGGCTAAGCTCCTACAATGAGCAGTTCTTC

v_call: TRBV18
clone_size: few
j_call: TRBJ1-6
d_call: .
cdr3_aa: CASSPTGTTYGSPLHF
cdr3_nt: TGTGCCAGCTCACCGACCGGGACAACGTATGGTTCACCCCTCCACTTT

v_call: TRBV19
clone_size: many
j_call: TRBJ2-2
d_call: .
cdr3_aa: CASMALGVNTGELFF
cdr3_nt: TGTGCCAGTATGGCCCTAGGCGTTAACACCGGGGAGCTGTTTTTT

v_call: TRBV7-2
clone_size: few
j_call: TRBJ1-5
d_call: TRBD1
cdr3_aa: CASSFRTGAPQPQHF
cdr3_nt: TGTGCCAGCAGCTTTAGGACAGGGGCTCCTCAGCCCCAGCATTTT

v_call: TRBV6-1
clone_size: many
j_call: TRBJ2-3
d_call: .
cdr3_aa: CASTKEVADPTDTQYF
cdr3_nt: TGTGCCAGCACCAAAGAGGTGGCAGACCCCACAGATACGCAGTATTTT

v_call: TRBV5-1
clone_size: many
j_call: TRBJ1-1
d_call: .
cdr3_aa: CASNKGMNTEAFF
cdr3_nt: TGCGCCAGCAATAAGGGGATGAACACTGAAGCTTTCTTT

v_call: TRBV12-3/TRBV12-4
clone_size: few
j_call: TRBJ1-4
d_call: .
cdr3_aa: CASSPQGGGEKLFF
cdr3_nt: TGTGCCAGCAGTCCCCAGGGAGGGGGGGAAAAACTGTTTTTT

v_call: TRBV6-2/TRBV6-3
clone_size: .
j_call: TRBJ1-1
d_call: .
cdr3_aa: CASTEARPVTEAFF
cdr3_nt: TGTGCCAGCACCGAAGCACGTCCGGTCACTGAAGCTTTCTTT

v_call: TRBV7-9
clone_size: many
j_call: TRBJ2-7
d_call: TRBD1
cdr3_aa: CASKQQGGSYEQYF
cdr3_nt: TGTGCCAGCAAACAACAGGGGGGCTCCTACGAGCAGTACTTC

v_call: TRBV20-1
clone_size: .
j_call: TRBJ1-1
d_call: TRBD1
cdr3_aa: CSALRGLLMNTEAFF
cdr3_nt: TGCAGTGCTTTGAGGGGGCTTTTAATGAACACTGAAGCTTTCTTT

v_call: TRBV19
clone_size: .
j_call: TRBJ2-2
d_call: .
cdr3_aa: CASSMRPTGELFF
cdr3_nt: TGTGCCAGTAGTATGCGACCGACCGGGGAGCTGTTTTTT

v_call: TRBV27
clone_size: .
j_call: TRBJ2-5
d_call: TRBD2
cdr3_aa: CASRRLAGGSQETQYF
cdr3_nt: TGTGCCAGCAGGCGACTAGCGGGGGGCAGCCAAGAGACCCAGTACTTC

v_call: TRBV6-5
clone_size: few
j_call: TRBJ1-6
d_call: .
cdr3_aa: CASRQGYNSPLHF
cdr3_nt: TGTGCCAGCCGCCAAGGCTATAATTCACCCCTCCACTTT

v_call: TRBV7-3
clone_size: many
j_call: TRBJ2-2
d_call: .
cdr3_aa: CASSLGPANTGELFF
cdr3_nt: TGTGCCAGCAGCTTAGGCCCGGCGAACACCGGGGAGCTGTTTTTT

v_call: TRBV5-1
clone_size: many
j_call: TRBJ2-5
d_call: .
cdr3_aa: CASSLVGLQETQYF
cdr3_nt: TGCGCCAGCAGCTTGGTGGGGTTACAAGAGACCCAGTACTTC

v_call: TRBV28
clone_size: few
j_call: TRBJ1-2
d_call: TRBD1
cdr3_aa: CASTPGDRVRGYTF
cdr3_nt: TGTGCCAGCACACCAGGGGACAGGGTCCGTGGCTACACCTTC

v_call: TRBV7-9
clone_size: few
j_call: TRBJ1-2
d_call: TRBD1
cdr3_aa: CASTVGQGKSTF
cdr3_nt: TGTGCCAGCACCGTCGGACAGGGAAAGTCCACCTTC

v_call: TRBV12-3/TRBV12-4
clone_size: few
j_call: TRBJ2-1
d_call: TRBD1
cdr3_aa: CASIEQGTYNEQFF
cdr3_nt: TGTGCCAGCATTGAACAGGGGACCTACAATGAGCAGTTCTTC

v_call: TRBV7-6
clone_size: .
j_call: TRBJ2-7
d_call: TRBD1
cdr3_aa: CASSLSQGFYEQYF
cdr3_nt: TGTGCCAGCAGCTTGTCACAGGGGTTTTACGAGCAGTACTTC

v_call: TRBV12-3/TRBV12-4
clone_size: .
j_call: TRBJ1-4
d_call: .
cdr3_aa: CASSRGEWGAPEKLFF
cdr3_nt: TGTGCCAGCAGCCGCGGGGAGTGGGGTGCACCTGAAAAACTGTTTTTT

v_call: TRBV12-3/TRBV12-4
clone_size: .
j_call: TRBJ1-4
d_call: .
cdr3_aa: CASRVTQMSEKLFF
cdr3_nt: TGTGCCAGCAGGGTGACCCAGATGTCGGAAAAACTGTTTTTT

v_call: TRBV3-1
clone_size: .
j_call: TRBJ1-1
d_call: TRBD1
cdr3_aa: CASSHPDRGIENTEAFF
cdr3_nt: TGTGCCAGCAGCCACCCCGACAGGGGGATAGAGAACACTGAAGCTTTCTTT

v_call: TRBV20-1
clone_size: .
j_call: TRBJ2-2
d_call: .
cdr3_aa: CSASHSNTGELFF
cdr3_nt: TGCAGTGCTAGCCACAGTAACACCGGGGAGCTGTTTTTT

v_call: TRBV3-1
clone_size: many
j_call: TRBJ2-7
d_call: TRBD2
cdr3_aa: CASSYQVQRGTEQYF
cdr3_nt: TGTGCCAGCAGCTACCAGGTCCAGCGGGGAACCGAGCAGTACTTC

v_call: TRBV5-5
clone_size: .
j_call: TRBJ2-7
d_call: TRBD2
cdr3_aa: CASSLLVAGVYEQYF
cdr3_nt: TGTGCCAGCAGCTTGCTGGTAGCGGGGGTCTACGAGCAGTACTTC

v_call: TRBV7-2
clone_size: once
j_call: TRBJ2-7
d_call: .
cdr3_aa: CASSPGPAFSYEQYF
cdr3_nt: TGTGCCAGCAGCCCTGGGCCAGCTTTTTCCTACGAGCAGTACTTC

v_call: TRBV7-9
clone_size: .
j_call: TRBJ2-5
d_call: TRBD2
cdr3_aa: CASSHTGGEETQYF
cdr3_nt: TGTGCCAGCAGTCATACCGGGGGGGAAGAGACCCAGTACTTC

v_call: TRBV7-6
clone_size: .
j_call: TRBJ2-3
d_call: TRBD2
cdr3_aa: CASSTPTSGSTDTQYF
cdr3_nt: TGTGCCAGCAGCACCCCCACTAGCGGTAGCACAGATACGCAGTATTTT

v_call: TRBV9
clone_size: .
j_call: TRBJ2-1
d_call: .
cdr3_aa: CASSSGRDNEQFF
cdr3_nt: TGTGCCAGCAGCTCTGGACGTGACAATGAGCAGTTCTTC

v_call: TRBV7-9
clone_size: few
j_call: TRBJ2-1
d_call: TRBD2
cdr3_aa: CASSSRIPSGDEQFF
cdr3_nt: TGTGCCAGCAGCTCCCGTATTCCTAGCGGTGATGAGCAGTTCTTC

v_call: TRBV7-2
clone_size: many
j_call: TRBJ2-7
d_call: .
cdr3_aa: CASTQTGAREQYF
cdr3_nt: TGTGCCAGCACCCAGACGGGAGCGAGAGAGCAGTACTTC

v_call: TRBV29-1
clone_size: .
j_call: TRBJ1-1
d_call: .
cdr3_aa: CSVEEWQNTEAFF
cdr3_nt: TGCAGCGTTGAAGAGTGGCAGAACACTGAAGCTTTCTTT